These 29 T cell receptor beta chains came from one sample sequenced in a study of graft-versus-host responses after intestinal transplantation (dated by TCRdb to about 2021). Libraries were prepared through the immunoSEQ multiplex PCR assay. Drawn from immuneACCESS, this table holds only the in-frame rearrangements with V and J called that TCRdb kept. Clones are partly lost; checked studies trace under half to an unresolved V gene and leave the rest unexplained. The sample table records around 25,000 clones; 80% to 90% of these occur just once. The ten largest clonotypes hold about 0.89% of the sample. The source material was PBMCs, sampled 463 days after intestinal transplant. Every receptor here comes from a human patient who received an intestinal transplant, so some T cells may come from the graft donor.

The chain is built from TRBV10-3 and TRBJ2-7; D is undetermined. Germline CDR1 is ENHRY and CDR2 is SYGVKD. The CDR3 runs 14 residues. Trimming pared 4 bases from V and 3 bases from J, leaving 13 bases between. As DNA, the CDR3 is TGTGCCATCAGTGTGGTCGGCGGAAACTACGAGCAGTACTTC. It translates to CAISVVGGNYEQYF.

The chain uses TRBV5-1 and TRBJ2-5, with 7 nucleotides matching TRBD2. V lost 0 bases and J lost 5; bases outside the gene matches: 4. CDR3 length: 14 residues. From germline, CDR1 is SGHRS and CDR2 YFSETQ. This CDR3 is CASSLGAGTETQYF. In nucleotides, the CDR3 is TGCGCCAGCAGCTTGGGAGCGGGGACGGAGACCCAGTACTTC.

This chain connects TRBV30 to TRBJ1-2; D is unresolved. Per germline, CDR1 GTSNPN and CDR2 SVGIG (reference sequence). V was trimmed by 3 bases and J by 2 bases, leaving 10 bases between them. There are 13 residues in the CDR3. DNA for the CDR3: TGTGCCTGGAGGAGCCTGGTCAACTATGGCTACACCTTC. Translated: CAWRSLVNYGYTF.

This clone was seen once. This chain links TRBV7-9 with TRBJ1-2; no firm D call. The germline V and J ends were trimmed by 2 bases and 4 bases, with 5 bases remaining between them. CDR1 and CDR2 from the germline V gene are SEHNR and FQNEAQ (reference sequence). The CDR3 covers 12 residues. The CDR3 coding sequence is TGTGCCAGCAGCTTAAACAGCTATGGCTACACCTTC. Its protein product is CASSLNSYGYTF.

Only a few counts were recorded for this clone. The same CDR3 arises from other DNA sequences in this sample as well. J is TRBJ2-1 and V is TRBV7-3; perhaps TRBD2 as D (6 bases). The ends were cut back, 3 bases at V and 9 bases at J, with 18 bases in the middle. This CDR3 has 15 residues. The germline V gene has CDR1 SGHTA and CDR2 FQGTGA. CDR3 sequence: CASSLGPGESAEQFF. CDR3 bases: TGTGCCAGCAGCTTGGGTCCGGGGGAGTCGGCTGAGCAGTTCTTC.

The DNA for the CDR3 is TGTGCCAGCAGAGCTAATGGGCCAGAGCAGTACTTC. The encoded protein is CASRANGPEQYF. V is TRBV6-1 and J is TRBJ2-7; the D is unclear. The germline V gene has CDR1 MNHNS and CDR2 SASEGT. V lost 6 bases and J lost 7, with 13 bases in between. The CDR3 is 12 amino acids.

This chain joins TRBV2 and TRBJ2-1; D may match TRBD1 or TRBD2 (5 bases each). This CDR3 spans 15 amino acids. Germline V CDR1 and CDR2: SNHLY, FYNNEI. Between the trimmed V and J ends, which lost 6 bases and 1 base, there was a span of 13 bases. As DNA, the CDR3 is TGTGCCAGCAGGTTCCGGGGCGGATCCTACAATGAGCAGTTCTTC. It codes for CASRFRGGSYNEQFF.

The CDR3 here is CASSAGLLSYNEQFF. The CDR3 coding sequence is TGTGCCAGCAGCGCAGGTTTACTCTCCTACAATGAGCAGTTCTTC. V usage is TRBV2 and J usage is TRBJ2-1; the D is unclear. V lost 6 bases to trimming and J lost 0 bases, with 12 bases between them. This CDR3 is built from 15 residues. Germline-derived CDR1 and CDR2 are SNHLY and FYNNEI.

The J gene is TRBJ1-3, the V gene TRBV7-3, with D tentatively TRBD1 (5 bases). The CDR3 has 15 residues. Germline V gives CDR1 SGHTA, CDR2 FQGTGA. V was clipped by 5 bases and J by 0 bases, with 11 bases between them. In DNA form, the CDR3 reads TGTGCCAGCAGCCCCGACAGCTCCTCTGGAAACACCATATATTTT. This gives the protein CASSPDSSSGNTIYF. The whole variable domain, filled in from reference TRBV7-3 and TRBJ1-3, reads GAGVSQTPSNKVTEKGKYVELRCDPISGHTALYWYRQSLGQGPEFLIYFQGTGAADDSGLPNDRFFAVRPEGSVSTLKIQRTERGDSAVYLCASSPDSSSGNTIYFGEGSWLTVV.

This clone was seen only once. J is TRBJ1-3 and V is TRBV7-6; D perhaps matches TRBD1 (6 bases). This CDR3 has 14 residues. From germline, CDR1 is SGHVS and CDR2 FNYEAQ. V lost 5 bases and J lost 2, with 10 bases in between. The CDR3 DNA sequence: TGTGCCAGCAGCCCCTGGACAGCTGGAAACACCATATATTTT. Protein product: CASSPWTAGNTIYF.

This sequence joins TRBV6-5 and TRBJ1-1; D possibly corresponds to TRBD1 (6 bases). The V end was cut by 6 bases, the J end by 0 bases, with 11 bases between. The CDR3 extends over 14 amino acids. From germline, CDR1 is MNHEY and CDR2 SVGAGI. The CDR3 bases are TGTGCCAGCAGGGGGGGACAAATGAACACTGAAGCTTTCTTT. Translated: CASRGGQMNTEAFF.

The chain employs TRBV5-6 and TRBJ1-6; weak D call: TRBD1 (5 bases). The ends were cut back, 4 bases at V and 9 bases at J, with 17 bases in the middle. Per the germline V gene, CDR1 is SGHDT and CDR2 is YYEEEE. CDR3 length equals 15 residues. CDR3 nucleotide sequence: TGTGCCAGCAGCCCGGATGGGGGATGGAGTTCACCCCTCCACTTT. Its protein is CASSPDGGWSSPLHF.

The chain recombines TRBV30 with TRBJ1-5; 7 bases agree with TRBD1. Germline CDR1 and CDR2: GTSNPN and SVGIG (reference sequence). This CDR3 has 15 residues. Trimming cost V 0 bases and J 7 bases; bases outside gene matches: 9. The CDR3 DNA sequence: TGTGCCTGGAGTGTCCCAAGGGGGCGCCGACAGCCCCAGCATTTT. Amino acid sequence: CAWSVPRGRRQPQHF.

V usage is TRBV4-2 and J usage is TRBJ2-3, with 11 bases that match TRBD2. Germline-derived CDR1 and CDR2 are LGHNA and YNFKEQ. The ends lost 2 bases at V and 3 bases at J; junction bases unmatched: 1. There are 15 residues in the CDR3. CDR3 protein: CASSQRTSGTDTQYF. CDR3 nucleotides: TGTGCCAGCAGCCAACGGACTAGCGGGACAGATACGCAGTATTTT.

The rearrangement joins TRBV29-1 to TRBJ2-7; 8 bases fit TRBD1. The CDR3 spans 14 residues. V was pared by 2 bases and J by 6 bases, with 9 bases of the junction left unmatched. In germline, CDR1 is SQVTM, CDR2 ANQGSEA. CDR3 loop: CSVERGMTGAEQYF. As DNA, the CDR3 is TGCAGCGTTGAAAGGGGGATGACAGGGGCCGAGCAGTACTTC.

Written as DNA, the CDR3 is TGTGCCAGCACCAAAGCCAGGGGCGGGAGGGCCTCCGAGCAGTACTTC. Its translation is CASTKARGGRASEQYF. V is TRBV6-6 and J is TRBJ2-7; 9 bases map to TRBD2. Trimming took 7 bases from V and 6 from J; bases not matched to a gene: 16. Germline V gene data show CDR1 as MNHNY and CDR2 as SVGAGI (reference sequence). CDR3 length equals 16 residues.

The chain links TRBV10-1 to TRBJ2-6; D is ambiguous. The germline V and J ends were trimmed by 4 bases and 5 bases, with 24 bases remaining between them. Per germline, CDR1 WNHNN and CDR2 SYGVQD (reference sequence). The length of the CDR3 is 19 residues. CDR3: CASSAAVRSAQSRANVLTF. The CDR3 DNA reads as TGCGCCAGCAGTGCAGCCGTAAGATCCGCACAAAGTCGGGCCAACGTCCTGACTTTC.

The rearrangement joins TRBV29-1 to TRBJ2-1, with 13 nucleotides matching TRBD2. CDR1 is SQVTM, CDR2 ANQGSEA, per germline. V trimming: 5 bases; J trimming: 6 bases; junction bases outside the gene matches: 4. This CDR3 has 14 residues. The CDR3 here is CSVTGLAGANEQFF. CDR3 nucleotides: TGCAGCGTTACCGGACTAGCGGGAGCCAATGAGCAGTTCTTC.

V gene TRBV19 combines with J gene TRBJ2-5; no reliable D call. CDR1 and CDR2 from the germline V gene are LNHDA and SQIVND (reference sequence). The CDR3 covers 11 residues. The ends were cut back, 5 bases at V and 2 bases at J, with 3 bases in the middle. As DNA, the CDR3 is TGTGCCAGTAGTGTACAAGAGACCCAGTACTTC. Translation: CASSVQETQYF.

CDR3 bases: TGTGCCAGCAGCTACCAAGCGGCTGGGGCCAACGTCCTGACTTTC. Amino acid sequence: CASSYQAAGANVLTF. This chain joins TRBV7-2 and TRBJ2-6; D may be TRBD2 (5 bases). V was shortened by 4 bases and J by 2 bases, with 9 bases between the two germline ends. The CDR3 length is 15 residues. Germline V CDR1 and CDR2: SGHTA, FQGNSA.

This chain uses TRBV6-5 with TRBJ1-2; D is possibly TRBD1 (5 bases). The CDR3 has 16 residues. Germline-derived CDR1 and CDR2 are MNHEY and SVGAGI. The V end lost 4 bases, the J end lost 5 bases, and 20 bases lay between the germline ends. The chain's CDR3 is CASSLGSGALPYGYTF. CDR3 in DNA: TGTGCCAGCAGTTTGGGGAGTGGGGCCCTTCCTTATGGCTACACCTTC.

The chain recombines TRBV28 with TRBJ2-1; D remains unclear. Germline V gene sequence: CDR1 MDHEN, CDR2 SYDVKM. This CDR3 contains 15 residues. V lost 5 bases, J lost 0 bases, and 11 bases lay in between. The CDR3 spells CASSETLSSYNEQFF. Here the CDR3 DNA reads TGTGCCAGCAGTGAGACATTAAGCTCCTACAATGAGCAGTTCTTC.

The chain combines TRBV19 with TRBJ1-2; D remains unclear. The CDR3 loop spans 11 amino acids. Germline lookup yields CDR1 LNHDA and CDR2 SQIVND (reference sequence). Trimming stripped 5 bases from V and 12 bases from J, with 13 bases between. The CDR3 loop is CASSGSLWNTF. The CDR3 DNA is TGTGCCAGTAGTGGCAGTTTGTGGAACACCTTC.

J is TRBJ2-7 and V is TRBV28; 13 bases line up with TRBD2. With 5 bases clipped from V and 4 bases from J, the junction kept 14 bases outside the gene matches. This CDR3 spans 18 amino acids. Germline V lookup: CDR1 MDHEN, CDR2 SYDVKM. CDR3 region: CASSPVRGTSGKAYEQYF. CDR3 coding DNA: TGTGCCAGCAGTCCCGTCCGAGGGACTAGCGGGAAGGCGTACGAGCAGTACTTC.

The rearrangement uses TRBV10-3 and TRBJ1-1; tentatively, D is TRBD1 (5 bases). From germline, CDR1 is ENHRY and CDR2 SYGVKD. The CDR3 is 13 amino acids. V was clipped by 9 bases and J by 0 bases, with 11 bases between them. The CDR3 nucleotides are TGTGCCATAGGGAAGGGGATGAACACTGAAGCTTTCTTT. It encodes CAIGKGMNTEAFF.

This chain connects TRBV4-2 to TRBJ2-7, with TRBD2 identical over 13 bases. This CDR3 contains 18 residues. With V trimmed by 1 base and J by 2 bases, 8 bases remained unmatched. Germline CDR1 and CDR2: LGHNA and YNFKEQ. CDR3 sequence reads: CASSQGWTSGSVAYEQYF. Here the CDR3 DNA reads TGTGCCAGCAGCCAAGGATGGACTAGCGGGAGCGTAGCCTACGAGCAGTACTTC.

The chain carries TRBV27 and TRBJ2-2; D remains unclear. There are 14 residues in the CDR3. V lost 1 base to trimming and J lost 4 bases, with 7 bases between them. The germline gives CDR1 MNHEY, CDR2 SMNVEV (reference sequence). CDR3 nucleotides: TGTGCCAGCAGTTTATTACCTACCACCGGGGAGCTGTTTTTT. Translated: CASSLLPTTGELFF.

The rearrangement joins TRBV14 to TRBJ2-2; 10 nucleotides line up with TRBD1. The CDR3 totals 18 residues. Germline V CDR1 and CDR2: SGHDN, FVKESK. J was trimmed by 5 bases and V by 5 bases; bases with no gene match: 14. CDR3 DNA sequence: TGTGCCAGCAGCGGGGGACAGGGGCTAATAGAGCGGACCGGGGAGCTGTTTTTT. Translated, it gives CASSGGQGLIERTGELFF.

This chain joins TRBV9 and TRBJ1-3; maybe TRBD1 (5 bases). Germline values: CDR1 SGDLS, CDR2 YYNGEE. The CDR3 contains 15 residues. Trimming stripped 2 bases from V and 6 bases from J, with 15 bases between. CDR3: CASSVASDTANTIYF. As DNA, the CDR3 is TGTGCCAGCAGCGTTGCCTCGGACACTGCAAACACCATATATTTT.